This TCR beta chain was recovered during a study of T cell responses to AZD1222 COVID-19 vaccine. The length of the CDR3 is 12 residues. The germline V gene has CDR1 MNHEY and CDR2 SVGEGT. Trimming cost V 6 bases and J 6 bases, with 9 bases left between them. Study-wide points: In a largely white British group with more females than males, clonal diversity was possibly underestimated. A reported finding is that nearly half of spike-specific TCRs target unmutated variant regions. Vaccination with two AZD1222 doses was followed by a rise in Spike-specific TCR breadth and depth. Spike was spanned by vaccine-associated CD4 TCRs, which were dominant at 160-218 and 743-854.

Only in-frame clones appear in the TCRdb table, and some are missing; sequencing was by immunoSEQ multiplex PCR. The top ten hold around 1.1% of the sample, which has about 45,000 clones, roughly 90% seen once. In the case of this clone: Its matching antigen is unknown.

The clonotype was recovered from an adult who received the AZD1222 COVID-19 vaccine. Source: peripheral blood, taken 28 days after the second AZD1222 dose. The rearrangement links TRBV6-2 or TRBV6-3 to TRBJ1-5; the D is unclear. Here the CDR3 reads CASSFRFQPQHF. In DNA, the CDR3 is TGTGCCAGCAGCTTTCGATTTCAGCCCCAGCATTTT.